This T cell receptor beta chain was recorded in a study of technical replicates of blood from a few donors. Measured with immunoSEQ multiplex PCR; TCRdb has only the in-frame clones, and not every one. The sample carries approximately 79,000 clones, 85% to 95% recorded once. Sequences were obtained from T cells isolated from PBMCs. The sequence was obtained from a human donor in good health.

CDR3 protein: CASSRSGGYEQYF. DNA for the CDR3: TGTGCCAGCAGCCGTTCAGGGGGATACGAGCAGTACTTC. The chain joins TRBV9 to TRBJ2-7, with 7 bases matching TRBD1. The CDR3 totals 13 residues. Trimming at V came to 4 bases and at J to 4 bases, leaving 5 bases not matched to a gene. Germline CDR1 reads SGDLS; CDR2 reads YYNGEE.